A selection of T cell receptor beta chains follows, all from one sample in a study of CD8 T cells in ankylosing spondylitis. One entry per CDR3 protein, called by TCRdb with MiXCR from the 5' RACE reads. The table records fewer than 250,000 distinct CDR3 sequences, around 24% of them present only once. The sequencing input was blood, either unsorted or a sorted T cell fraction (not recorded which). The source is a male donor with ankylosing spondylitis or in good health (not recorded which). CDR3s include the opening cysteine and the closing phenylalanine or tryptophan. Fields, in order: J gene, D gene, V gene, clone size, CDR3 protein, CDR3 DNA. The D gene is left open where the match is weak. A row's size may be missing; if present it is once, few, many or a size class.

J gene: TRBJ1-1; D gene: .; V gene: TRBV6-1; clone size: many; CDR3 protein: CASREGGNTEAFF; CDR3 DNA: TGTGCCAGCAGGGAAGGGGGGAACACTGAAGCTTTCTTT
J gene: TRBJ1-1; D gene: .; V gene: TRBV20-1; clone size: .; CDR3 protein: CSARHRAGTEAFF; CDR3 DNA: TGCAGTGCTAGGCACAGGGCAGGCACTGAAGCTTTCTTT
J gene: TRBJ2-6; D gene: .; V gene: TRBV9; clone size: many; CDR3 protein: CASSVLFSGANVLTF; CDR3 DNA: TGTGCCAGCAGCGTACTCTTCTCTGGGGCCAACGTCCTGACTTTC
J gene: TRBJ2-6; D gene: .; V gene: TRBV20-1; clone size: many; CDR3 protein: CSARGANVLTF; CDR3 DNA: TGCAGTGCTAGAGGGGCCAACGTCCTGACTTTC
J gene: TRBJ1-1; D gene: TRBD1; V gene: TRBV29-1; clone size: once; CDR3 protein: CSSTLGTANTEAFF; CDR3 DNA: TGCAGCTCAACCCTCGGGACAGCAAACACTGAAGCTTTCTTT
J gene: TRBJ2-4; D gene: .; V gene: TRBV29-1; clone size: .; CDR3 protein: CSVWDTIQYF; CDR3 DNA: TGCAGCGTTTGGGATACCATTCAGTACTTC
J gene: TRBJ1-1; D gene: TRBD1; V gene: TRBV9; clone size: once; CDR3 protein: CASSVLAGGTEAFF; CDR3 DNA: TGTGCCAGCAGCGTACTGGCAGGGGGCACTGAAGCTTTCTTT
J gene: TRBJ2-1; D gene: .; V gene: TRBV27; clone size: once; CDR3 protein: CASSLAGATYNEQFF; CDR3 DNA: TGTGCCAGCAGTTTAGCAGGGGCCACCTACAATGAGCAGTTCTTC
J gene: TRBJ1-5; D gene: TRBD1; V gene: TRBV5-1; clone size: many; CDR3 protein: CASSLIPQGAGNQPQHF; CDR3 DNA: TGCGCCAGCAGCTTGATACCTCAGGGGGCTGGCAATCAGCCCCAGCATTTT
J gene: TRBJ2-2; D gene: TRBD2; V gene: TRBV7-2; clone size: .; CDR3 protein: CASNDQRLALTTGELFF; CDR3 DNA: TGTGCCAGCAACGACCAGAGACTAGCGCTAACCACCGGGGAGCTGTTTTTT
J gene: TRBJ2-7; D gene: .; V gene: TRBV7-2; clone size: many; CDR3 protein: CASSLIVLVHEQYF; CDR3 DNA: TGTGCCAGCAGCTTAATCGTACTGGTGCACGAGCAGTACTTC
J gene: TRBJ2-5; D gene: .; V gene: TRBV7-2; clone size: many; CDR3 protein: CASSLGGTQETQYF; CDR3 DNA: TGTGCCAGCAGCTTAGGCGGGACGCAAGAGACCCAGTACTTC
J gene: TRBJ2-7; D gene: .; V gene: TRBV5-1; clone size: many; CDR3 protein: CASSLENLRLQYF; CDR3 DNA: TGCGCCAGCAGCTTGGAGAATCTACGATTGCAGTACTTC
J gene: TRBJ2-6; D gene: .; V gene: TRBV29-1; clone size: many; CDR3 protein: CSVDSTGANVLTF; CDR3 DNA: TGCAGCGTTGACAGTACTGGGGCCAACGTCCTGACTTTC
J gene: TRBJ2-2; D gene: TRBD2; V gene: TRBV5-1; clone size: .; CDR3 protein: CASSLSSLPGGTGELFF; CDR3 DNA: TGCGCCAGCAGCTTGTCTTCTCTACCGGGAGGCACCGGGGAGCTGTTTTTT
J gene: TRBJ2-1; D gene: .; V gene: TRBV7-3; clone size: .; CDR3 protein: CASSLAAGPYNEQFF; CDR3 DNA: TGTGCCAGCAGCTTAGCAGCGGGTCCATACAATGAGCAGTTCTTC